This T cell receptor (beta chain) was sequenced during a study of blood T cell repertoires in COVID-19. Study-level information: PBMCs, B-cell-depleted T cells, or T cells were the source of the cDNA or gDNA that made up the material.

The table lists this clone with a count of one. Between the trimmed V and J ends, which lost 2 bases and 3 bases, there was a span of 20 bases. The CDR3 sequence is 17 residues long. The germline V gene has CDR1 MNHEY and CDR2 SMNVEV (reference sequence). Profiled with immunoSEQ multiplex PCR; TCRdb holds only in-frame clones, not every one. The data hold about 220,000 clones, with 70% to 90% observed a single time. Participants came from fewer than 25 US areas, aged roughly 18 to 89 years. Which cohort a participant joined came from the clinical history participants gave. The chain couples TRBV27 to TRBJ2-7, with D perhaps TRBD1 (6 bases). This clonotype originated in a woman aged 50 to 60 with acute COVID-19. The sample comprised PBMCs or T cells enriched from blood (not recorded which). CDR3 sequence: CASSLRPTRTAHYEQYF. DNA for the CDR3: TGTGCCAGCAGTTTAAGGCCTACCCGGACAGCCCACTACGAGCAGTACTTC.